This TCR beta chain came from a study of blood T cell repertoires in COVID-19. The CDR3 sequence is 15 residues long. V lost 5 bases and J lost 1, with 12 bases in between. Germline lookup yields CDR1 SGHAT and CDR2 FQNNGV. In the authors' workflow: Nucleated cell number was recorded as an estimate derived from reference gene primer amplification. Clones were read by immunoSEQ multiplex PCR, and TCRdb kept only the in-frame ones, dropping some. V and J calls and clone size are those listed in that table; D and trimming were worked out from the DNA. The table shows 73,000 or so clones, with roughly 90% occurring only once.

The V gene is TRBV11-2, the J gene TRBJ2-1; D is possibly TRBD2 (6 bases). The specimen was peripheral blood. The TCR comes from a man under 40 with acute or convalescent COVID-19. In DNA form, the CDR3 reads TGTGCCAGCAGCGTCTCCGGGGGTTCCTACAATGAGCAGTTCTTC. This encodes CASSVSGGSYNEQFF.